The rows below give T cell receptor beta chains drawn from one sample of a study of blood T cell repertoires in COVID-19. Profiling relied on immunoSEQ multiplex PCR, and the TCRdb table lists in-frame clones only, not all of them. The top ten hold about 6% of the sample, which has some 60,000 clones, around nine tenths seen once. Specimen: peripheral blood. Receptor source: a man aged 35 to 55 with acute or convalescent COVID-19. CDR3s include the opening cysteine and the closing phenylalanine or tryptophan. D genes are given only for firm matches. The listing skips clone size in some rows; elsewhere it reads once, few, many or a size class.

J: TRBJ1-2
V: TRBV5-6
size: once
D: TRBD1
DNA: TGTGCCAGCAGCCACGGACAGGGATCCTATGGCTACACCTTC
CDR3: CASSHGQGSYGYTF

J: TRBJ2-5
V: TRBV29-1
size: once
D: .
DNA: TGCAGCGTTGCCGGCGACGGGGAGAGAGAGACCCAGTACTTC
CDR3: CSVAGDGERETQYF

J: TRBJ1-5
V: TRBV3-1/TRBV3-2
size: .
D: .
DNA: TGTGCCAGCAGCCAGGGGCCACAGCAGCCCCAGCATTTT
CDR3: CASSQGPQQPQHF

J: TRBJ2-4
V: TRBV20-1
size: .
D: TRBD1
DNA: TGCAGTGCTAGTCAGGGGGTAGGGAACATTCAGTACTTC
CDR3: CSASQGVGNIQYF

J: TRBJ2-7
V: TRBV25-1
size: .
D: TRBD2
DNA: TGTGCCAGCAGTGAGGGACTAGCCGATAGCTCCTACGAGCAGTACTTC
CDR3: CASSEGLADSSYEQYF

J: TRBJ2-7
V: TRBV5-1
size: few
D: TRBD1
DNA: TGCGCCAGCAGCTTGGGCCCGGACAGGGGGAGTTACGAGCAGTACTTC
CDR3: CASSLGPDRGSYEQYF

J: TRBJ1-1
V: TRBV7-8
size: few
D: TRBD1
DNA: TGTGCCAGCAGCTTATTCCGGAACAGGGGGGCGAACACTGAAGCTTTCTTT
CDR3: CASSLFRNRGANTEAFF

J: TRBJ1-3
V: TRBV10-1
size: .
D: .
DNA: TGCGCCAGCACTAGCTCCTCTGGAAACACCATATATTTT
CDR3: CASTSSSGNTIYF

J: TRBJ2-3
V: TRBV7-2
size: .
D: TRBD2
DNA: TGTGCCAGCAGCGAACTAGTTTATAGCGGGAGTAGGACAGATACGCAGTATTTT
CDR3: CASSELVYSGSRTDTQYF

J: TRBJ2-3
V: TRBV5-6
size: .
D: .
DNA: TGTGCCAGCAGCCTCGGTCTCGCGACAGATACGCAGTATTTT
CDR3: CASSLGLATDTQYF

J: TRBJ2-2
V: TRBV7-9
size: .
D: .
DNA: TGTGCCAGCAGCCTAAGCGGTAGAACCGGGGAGCTGTTTTTT
CDR3: CASSLSGRTGELFF